This is a list of T cell receptor beta chains from one sample in a study of blood T cells in healthy people across ages. TCRdb fed the 5' RACE reads into MiXCR, producing one record per CDR3 protein. Among roughly 2 million distinct CDR3 sequences, roughly 50% were seen once, and the ten largest hold less than 2.5%. The sequencing sample was made of blood. The receptors shown here come from a woman aged 40-49 years in good health. The CDR3 runs from the conserved cysteine through the conserved F or W. A D gene is named only where the DNA matches it firmly. Rows may omit the clone size; those that give it use once, few, many or a size class.

J | size | V | D | DNA | CDR3
TRBJ2-7 | . | TRBV20-1 | TRBD1 | TGCAGTGCTAGAACCGGGACAGGGGGAGCCTACGAGCAGTACTTC | CSARTGTGGAYEQYF
TRBJ2-7 | . | TRBV6-6 | . | TGTGCCAGCAGTTACTCCCAGGAGGTCGGGGTCTACGAGCAGTACTTC | CASSYSQEVGVYEQYF
TRBJ2-7 | . | TRBV20-1 | TRBD1 | TGCAGTGCCAGGCCTGGGACAGGGAAAGGCCTCTTCGAGCAGTACTTC | CSARPGTGKGLFEQYF
TRBJ2-1 | . | TRBV6-5 | . | TGTGCCAGCAGCACCATCGATAGGATCTCCTACAATGAGCAGTTCTTC | CASSTIDRISYNEQFF
TRBJ2-1 | . | TRBV7-9 | TRBD2 | TGTGCCCAAGGACTAGCCAATGAGCAGTTCTTC | CAQGLANEQFF
TRBJ2-7 | . | TRBV6-1 | . | TGTGCCAGCAGTATTTCTCCCGGCGAGCAGTACTTC | CASSISPGEQYF
TRBJ1-2 | . | TRBV6-5 | TRBD1 | TGTGCCAGCAGAATTGGGACAGTCTATGACTACACCTTC | CASRIGTVYDYTF
TRBJ1-1 | . | TRBV4-1 | . | TGCGCCAGCAGCCAAGAATTGGGGCGGCGGAACACTGAAGCTTTCTTT | CASSQELGRRNTEAFF
TRBJ2-3 | . | TRBV10-3 | . | TGTGCCATCAGTGACGGGGGGCCAGCGACCACAGATACGCAGTATTTT | CAISDGGPATTDTQYF
TRBJ2-5 | . | TRBV5-6 | TRBD2 | TGTGCCAGCAGCTTCGTTGCGGGGGAAGAGACCCAGTACTTC | CASSFVAGEETQYF
TRBJ2-5 | . | TRBV20-1 | . | TGCAGTGCTAGTGGGTCGGCAGGACGGGAAGAGACCCAGTACTTC | CSASGSAGREETQYF
TRBJ1-1 | . | TRBV7-3 | . | TGTGCCAGCAGCTTAACTACTTTAGGACGGGCTGAAGCTTTCTTT | CASSLTTLGRAEAFF
TRBJ1-2 | few | TRBV4-2 | . | TGTGCCAGCAGCCAAGATATCGGGGGGAGATATGGCTACACCTTC | CASSQDIGGRYGYTF
TRBJ2-1 | . | TRBV6-4 | . | TGTGCCAGCAGTACAAAGCCGGGAGAGACCCAGTTCTTC | CASSTKPGETQFF
TRBJ2-7 | . | TRBV11-1 | . | TGTGCCAGCGCTAAAGTGGCTTTCTCCTACGAGCAGTACTTC | CASAKVAFSYEQYF
TRBJ2-1 | . | TRBV6-1 | TRBD2 | TGTGCCAGCAGTGAATGGGTTGGGGGGAGGGATAATGAGCAGTTCTTC | CASSEWVGGRDNEQFF
TRBJ2-6 | few | TRBV20-1 | TRBD1 | TGCAGTGCTACCCCCCCCAGGGGGCTTGCCAACGTCCTGACTTTC | CSATPPRGLANVLTF
TRBJ1-5 | once | TRBV20-1 | . | TGCAGTGCTAGACCTGAGACGCCCCAGCCCCAGCATTTT | CSARPETPQPQHF
TRBJ1-2 | . | TRBV2 | . | TGTGCCACAACACGGGGTTTAGTGGATGGCTACACCTTC | CATTRGLVDGYTF
TRBJ1-5 | . | TRBV4-3 | . | TGCGCCAGCAGTATAATCCCGGGCCCTCATCAGCCCCAGCATTTT | CASSIIPGPHQPQHF
TRBJ1-6 | . | TRBV29-1 | . | TGCAGCGTTGAAGATCAGTGGGGGATCCTCCACTTT | CSVEDQWGILHF
TRBJ1-2 | . | TRBV6-5 | . | TGTGCCAGCAGCCCCGCGGGGGGCGGCTATGGCTACACCTTC | CASSPAGGGYGYTF
TRBJ2-3 | . | TRBV7-2 | TRBD2 | TGTGCCAGCAGCTTAGCTGGACTAGGCCAAGGTACGCAGTATTTT | CASSLAGLGQGTQYF
TRBJ2-1 | few | TRBV28 | TRBD1 | TGTGCCAGCAGTTTCTTCCTGACAGGGGGCCCCTACTCCTACAATGAGCAGTTCTTC | CASSFFLTGGPYSYNEQFF
TRBJ2-3 | few | TRBV29-1 | TRBD1 | TGCAGCGTAGAAGGGACAGGAGAATTTACGCAGTATTTT | CSVEGTGEFTQYF
TRBJ2-5 | once | TRBV6-1 | . | TGTGCCAGCAGTGAGATGCCGTGGCAAGAGACCCAGTACTTC | CASSEMPWQETQYF
TRBJ2-2 | once | TRBV20-1 | . | TGCAGTGCAGAACAGGGCGGGCCTGGGGAGCTGTTTTTT | CSAEQGGPGELFF
TRBJ2-3 | . | TRBV9 | . | TGTGCCAGCAGCCCAAGACAGGCGGATACGCAGTATTTT | CASSPRQADTQYF
TRBJ2-7 | . | TRBV12-3/TRBV12-4 | TRBD1 | TGTGCCAGCCGGCGACAGGGGGCGGACGAGCAGTACTTC | CASRRQGADEQYF
TRBJ1-1 | . | TRBV20-1 | . | TGCAGTGCTAGAGATCCGAGGCCCGTCAATAGGAACACTGAAGCTTTCTTT | CSARDPRPVNRNTEAFF
TRBJ2-5 | few | TRBV24-1 | TRBD1 | TGTGCCACCAGTGATTCGCCTGGACAGGGGGCGAAGACCCAGTACTTC | CATSDSPGQGAKTQYF
TRBJ2-7 | . | TRBV10-1 | . | TGCGCCAGCAGTGAGGGATCGGGGGTTGCCCACGAGCAGTACTTC | CASSEGSGVAHEQYF
TRBJ1-4 | . | TRBV6-6 | TRBD1 | TGTGCCAGCCAGGGGGGGCCTGCAACTAATGAAAAACTGTTTTTT | CASQGGPATNEKLFF
TRBJ2-1 | few | TRBV5-1 | TRBD1 | TGCGCCAGCCGCCGGGACAGGGAACGCGATGAGCAGTTCTTC | CASRRDRERDEQFF
TRBJ2-1 | few | TRBV21-1 | . | TGTGCCAGCAGCAAAGGGGTAGCGGGGGCCCCCCTAATATCCCACAATGAGCAGTTCTTC | CASSKGVAGAPLISHNEQFF
TRBJ2-1 | . | TRBV5-6 | TRBD2 | TGTGCCAGCAGCTACATAGCGGGGGGGCCCCAGTTCTTC | CASSYIAGGPQFF
TRBJ2-5 | . | TRBV27 | . | TGTGCCAGCTATCCCCCACGGGTAGACCAAGAGACCCAGTACTTC | CASYPPRVDQETQYF
TRBJ2-7 | . | TRBV12-3/TRBV12-4 | TRBD2 | TGTGCCAGCAGTTCCTCTTCTAGCGGGAACTACGAGCAGTACTTC | CASSSSSSGNYEQYF
TRBJ2-7 | . | TRBV20-1 | TRBD1 | TGCAGTGCCCCAGGACAGGGGGTTCTGCAGTACTTC | CSAPGQGVLQYF
TRBJ2-4 | few | TRBV7-9 | TRBD2 | TGTGCCAGCAGCCCCGGGACTAGCGGGGTAGCCAAAAACATTCAGTACTTC | CASSPGTSGVAKNIQYF
TRBJ2-5 | . | TRBV24-1 | . | TGTGCCTGCCACAGGTTATCAGGAGAGACCCAGTACTTC | CACHRLSGETQYF
TRBJ2-5 | few | TRBV7-2 | TRBD2 | TGTGCCAGCAGCTTAGGCGGGGGGGCACAGACCCAGTACTTC | CASSLGGGAQTQYF
TRBJ1-1 | . | TRBV18 | . | TGTGCCAGCTCACCACAGGGGCTGAGGGCGAACACTGAAGCTTTCTTT | CASSPQGLRANTEAFF
TRBJ2-5 | . | TRBV2 | . | TGTGCCAGCAGCCGGGGACGAGCGGGCCAAGAGACCCAGTACTTC | CASSRGRAGQETQYF
TRBJ2-7 | . | TRBV6-6 | TRBD2 | TGTGCCAGCAGTTACGGATCTAGCGGGGCCTACGAGCAGTACTTC | CASSYGSSGAYEQYF
TRBJ2-1 | few | TRBV4-2 | TRBD2 | TGTGCCAGCAGCCAAATAAGGGGACTAGCGGGGGGTTCCTACAATGAGCAGTTCTTC | CASSQIRGLAGGSYNEQFF
TRBJ2-1 | few | TRBV13 | . | TGTGCCAGCAGCTTAATGGGGAGTGAGCAGTTCTTC | CASSLMGSEQFF
TRBJ2-1 | . | TRBV5-1 | TRBD1 | TGCGCCAGCAGCCCGGACCTGCGACAGGGGGGGCTGGGTGAGCAGTTCTTC | CASSPDLRQGGLGEQFF
TRBJ1-1 | . | TRBV12-3/TRBV12-4 | TRBD1 | TGTGCCAGCAGCCTCACGTTAGGACAGGGAGGGGACACTGAAGCTTTCTTT | CASSLTLGQGGDTEAFF
TRBJ2-1 | . | TRBV7-6 | TRBD1 | TGTGCCAGCAGCTTGGCCTCAGGCCAGGGGGACATCGACTACAATGAGCAGTTCTTC | CASSLASGQGDIDYNEQFF
TRBJ1-2 | . | TRBV2 | . | TGTGCCAGCACGGCTGAGCAACTCTCGACTGGCTACACCTTC | CASTAEQLSTGYTF
TRBJ2-1 | once | TRBV6-5 | . | TGTGCCAGCAGTTACCTGGACAGCCCGATAGGGACCCAGTTCTTC | CASSYLDSPIGTQFF
TRBJ2-1 | . | TRBV20-1 | . | TGCAGTGCTGGAGGAGTTACGGGGGGCAGATACAATGAGCAGTTCTTC | CSAGGVTGGRYNEQFF
TRBJ2-3 | few | TRBV5-1 | . | TGCGCCAGCAGCTTGGCGGCAGTCCTACGCACAGATACGCAGTATTTT | CASSLAAVLRTDTQYF
TRBJ2-1 | few | TRBV29-1 | . | TGCAGCAAGGGACATTCCAATGAGCAGTTCTTC | CSKGHSNEQFF
TRBJ2-1 | few | TRBV29-1 | TRBD2 | TGCAGCGTTCCGAAGCGGGGCCTATACAATGAGCAGTTCTTC | CSVPKRGLYNEQFF
TRBJ2-7 | . | TRBV7-9 | . | TGTGCCAGCAGCTTAGTGTTTCGGCGGAAAACGACCTACGAGCAGTACTTC | CASSLVFRRKTTYEQYF
TRBJ2-5 | few | TRBV24-1 | . | TGTGCCACCAGTGACCATCAAGAGACCCAGTACTTC | CATSDHQETQYF
TRBJ2-1 | . | TRBV12-3/TRBV12-4 | TRBD1 | TGTGCCAGCAGTCGCAGGGAACAGGGGGCCTTTCAGTTCTTC | CASSRREQGAFQFF
TRBJ1-6 | . | TRBV12-3/TRBV12-4 | TRBD1 | TGTGCCAGCAGGCGAAGGGACAGCAATAATTCACCCCTCCAATTT | CASRRRDSNNSPLQF